Below, one TCR beta chain is given with its context. Its antigen is not identified. Compared with germline, one end of the junction differs, possibly owing to a read error. The CDR3 has 13 residues. The germline V gene has CDR1 SEHNR and CDR2 FQNEAQ (reference sequence). These data originate in a study of identical twins. A universal primer site arose from template switching, and cDNA bore unique molecular identifiers. TCRdb called the 5' RACE reads again in MiXCR, with one record for every CDR3 protein. The data show roughly 350,000 distinct CDR3 sequences, approximately 9.1% seen once. Broader study findings: Potential partial confounding of zero-insertion analyses by invariant MAIT and iNKT cells was noted.

This rearrangement joins TRBV7-9 to TRBJ2-2; tentatively, D is TRBD2 (5 bases). This TCR came from a woman aged 50 to 65 in good health. The sequencing sample was made of naive T cells sorted from blood. Here the CDR3 reads CASSLVLAGDLFF. The CDR3 DNA is TGTGCCAGCAGCTTAGTTCTAGCCGGGGATCTGTTTTTT.